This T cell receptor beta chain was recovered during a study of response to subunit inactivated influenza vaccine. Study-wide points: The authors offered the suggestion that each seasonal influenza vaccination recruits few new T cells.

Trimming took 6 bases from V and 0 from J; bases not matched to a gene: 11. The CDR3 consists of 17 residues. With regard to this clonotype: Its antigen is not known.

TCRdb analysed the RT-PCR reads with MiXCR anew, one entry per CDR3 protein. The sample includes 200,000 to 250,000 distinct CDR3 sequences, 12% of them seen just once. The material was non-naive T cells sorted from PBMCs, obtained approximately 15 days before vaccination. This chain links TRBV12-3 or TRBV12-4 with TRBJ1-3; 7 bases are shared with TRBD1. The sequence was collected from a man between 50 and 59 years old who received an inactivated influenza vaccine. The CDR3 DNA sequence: TGTGCCAGCAGCCCCTCCGGGACAGTCCTCTCTGGAAACACCATATATTTT. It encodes CASSPSGTVLSGNTIYF.